This entry is about one T cell receptor (beta chain). Its antigen remains unidentified. The V end was cut by 5 bases, the J end by 4 bases, with 15 bases between. CDR1 is MDHEN and CDR2 is SYDVKM in the germline V gene. CDR3 length: 15 amino acids. The data originate from a study of beta chain features in type 1 diabetes. Regarding the study as a whole: With patients and controls alike, PCR might favor shorter templates to an equal degree. cDNA-based sequencing might over-represent cells highly expressing TCR.

The whole isolated RNA underwent reverse transcription, so sequencing captured expressed TCRB transcripts. About 3.57 million reads per sample were averaged for naive, central memory and regulatory samples. Libraries were prepared by immunoSEQ multiplex PCR; TCRdb keeps only in-frame clonotypes and omits some of them. The data contain fewer than 900,000 clones, roughly a sixth of them singletons. The sequenced sample was naive CD4+ T cells from blood. The rearrangement joins TRBV28 to TRBJ2-1, with D possibly TRBD2 on 5 matching bases. The TCR originated in a woman in her late teens or twenties in good health. The CDR3: CASSMAAAGYNEQFF. The DNA of the CDR3 is TGTGCCAGCAGTATGGCAGCGGCCGGATACAATGAGCAGTTCTTC. Full variable domain (missing parts from reference TRBV28 and TRBJ2-1): DVKVTQSSRYLVKRTGEKVFLECVQDMDHENMFWYRQDPGLGLRLIYFSYDVKMKEKGDIPEGYSVSREKKERFSLILESASTNQTSMYLCASSMAAAGYNEQFFGPGTRLTVL.